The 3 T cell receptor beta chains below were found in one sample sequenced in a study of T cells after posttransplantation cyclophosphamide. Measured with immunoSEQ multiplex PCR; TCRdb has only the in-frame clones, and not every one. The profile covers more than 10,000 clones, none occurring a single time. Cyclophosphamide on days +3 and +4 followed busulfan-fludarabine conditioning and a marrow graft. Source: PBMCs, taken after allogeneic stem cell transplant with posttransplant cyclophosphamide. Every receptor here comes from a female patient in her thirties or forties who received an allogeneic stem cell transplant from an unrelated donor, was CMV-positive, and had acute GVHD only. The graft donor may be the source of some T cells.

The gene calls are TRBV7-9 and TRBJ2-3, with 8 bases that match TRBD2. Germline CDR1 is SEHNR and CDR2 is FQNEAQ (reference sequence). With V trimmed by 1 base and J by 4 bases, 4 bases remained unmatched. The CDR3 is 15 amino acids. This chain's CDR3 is CASSLVAGGSDTQYF. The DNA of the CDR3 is TGTGCCAGCAGCTTAGTCGCGGGAGGATCAGATACGCAGTATTTT.

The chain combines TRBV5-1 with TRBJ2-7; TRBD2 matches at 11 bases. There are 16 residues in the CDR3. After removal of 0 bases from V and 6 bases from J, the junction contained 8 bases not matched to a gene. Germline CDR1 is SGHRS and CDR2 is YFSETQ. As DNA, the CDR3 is TGCGCCAGCAGCTTGGTAATAGCGGGAGGGCCGGTCGAGCAGTACTTC. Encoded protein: CASSLVIAGGPVEQYF.

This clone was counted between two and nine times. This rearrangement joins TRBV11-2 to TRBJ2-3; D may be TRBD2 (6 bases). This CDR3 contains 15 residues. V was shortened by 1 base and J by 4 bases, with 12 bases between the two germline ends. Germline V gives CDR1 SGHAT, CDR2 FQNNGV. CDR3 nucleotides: TGTGCCAGCAGCTTAGCACTAGGAGGGGCAGATACGCAGTATTTT. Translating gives CASSLALGGADTQYF.